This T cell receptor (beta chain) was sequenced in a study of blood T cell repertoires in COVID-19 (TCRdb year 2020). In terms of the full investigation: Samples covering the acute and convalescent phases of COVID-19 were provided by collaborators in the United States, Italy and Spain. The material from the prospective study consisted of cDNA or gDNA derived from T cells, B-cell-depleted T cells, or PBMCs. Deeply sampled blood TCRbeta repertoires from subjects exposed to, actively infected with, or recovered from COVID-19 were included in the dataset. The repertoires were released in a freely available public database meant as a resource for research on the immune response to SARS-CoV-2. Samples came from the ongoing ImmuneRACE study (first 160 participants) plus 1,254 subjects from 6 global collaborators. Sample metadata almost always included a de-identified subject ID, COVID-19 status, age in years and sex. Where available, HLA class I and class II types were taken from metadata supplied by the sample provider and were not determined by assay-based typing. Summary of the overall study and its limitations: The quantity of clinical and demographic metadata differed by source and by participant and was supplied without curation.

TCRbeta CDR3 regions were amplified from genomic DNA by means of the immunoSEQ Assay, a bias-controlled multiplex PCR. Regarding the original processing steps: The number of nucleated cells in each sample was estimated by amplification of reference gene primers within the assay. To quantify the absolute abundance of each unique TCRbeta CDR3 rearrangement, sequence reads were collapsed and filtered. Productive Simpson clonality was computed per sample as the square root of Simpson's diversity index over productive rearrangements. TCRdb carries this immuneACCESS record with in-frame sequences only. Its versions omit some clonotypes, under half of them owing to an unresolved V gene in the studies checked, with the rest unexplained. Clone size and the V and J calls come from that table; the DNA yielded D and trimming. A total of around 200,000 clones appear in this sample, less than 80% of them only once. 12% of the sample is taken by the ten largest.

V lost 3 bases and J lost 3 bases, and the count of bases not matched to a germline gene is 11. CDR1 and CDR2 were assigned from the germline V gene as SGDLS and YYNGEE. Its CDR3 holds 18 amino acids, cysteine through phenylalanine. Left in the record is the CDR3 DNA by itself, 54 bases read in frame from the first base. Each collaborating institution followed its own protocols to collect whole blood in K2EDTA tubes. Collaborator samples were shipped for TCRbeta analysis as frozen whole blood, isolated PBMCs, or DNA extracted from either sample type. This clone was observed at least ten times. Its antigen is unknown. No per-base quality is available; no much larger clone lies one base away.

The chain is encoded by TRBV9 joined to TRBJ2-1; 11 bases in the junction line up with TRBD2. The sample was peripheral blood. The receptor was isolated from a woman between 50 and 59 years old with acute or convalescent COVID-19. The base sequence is TGTGCCAGCAGCGCCTATGCCTTCACTAGCGGGGGCTACAATGAGCAGTTCTTC. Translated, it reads CASSAYAFTSGGYNEQFF.